This TCR beta chain appears in the sequencing data of a study of blood T cell repertoires in COVID-19. Libraries were prepared by immunoSEQ multiplex PCR; TCRdb keeps only in-frame clonotypes and omits some of them. Here the sample spans 110,000 to 150,000 clones, approximately 82% being singletons. Material: peripheral blood. The clonotype comes from a man aged 60-69 years with active or convalescent COVID-19.

The CDR3 region has the DNA TGTGCCAGCAGCAAATTTATGGGCCAGGGAGGTTACGAGCAGTACTTC. It is translated as CASSKFMGQGGYEQYF. V gene TRBV21-1 combines with J gene TRBJ2-7; TRBD2 is the table's D call and was not checked against the DNA. TRBV21-1 is a pseudogene locus. The CDR3 runs 16 residues.